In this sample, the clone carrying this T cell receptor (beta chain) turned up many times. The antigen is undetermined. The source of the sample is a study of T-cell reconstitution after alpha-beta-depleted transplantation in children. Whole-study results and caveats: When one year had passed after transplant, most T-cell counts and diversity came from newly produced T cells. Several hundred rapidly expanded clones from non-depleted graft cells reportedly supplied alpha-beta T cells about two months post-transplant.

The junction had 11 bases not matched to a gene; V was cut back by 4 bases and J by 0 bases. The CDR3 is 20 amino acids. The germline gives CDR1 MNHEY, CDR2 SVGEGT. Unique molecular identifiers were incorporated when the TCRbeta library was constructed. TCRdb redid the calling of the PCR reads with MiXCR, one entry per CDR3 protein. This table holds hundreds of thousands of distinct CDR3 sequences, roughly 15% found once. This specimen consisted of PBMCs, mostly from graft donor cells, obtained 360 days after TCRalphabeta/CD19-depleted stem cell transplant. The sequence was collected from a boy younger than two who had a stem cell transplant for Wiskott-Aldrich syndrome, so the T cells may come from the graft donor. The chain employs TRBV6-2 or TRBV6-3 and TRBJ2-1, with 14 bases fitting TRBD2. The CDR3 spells CASSSRTSGRSSSSYNEQFF. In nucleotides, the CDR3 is TGTGCCAGCAGTTCTCGGACTAGCGGGAGGAGCTCCAGCTCCTACAATGAGCAGTTCTTC.